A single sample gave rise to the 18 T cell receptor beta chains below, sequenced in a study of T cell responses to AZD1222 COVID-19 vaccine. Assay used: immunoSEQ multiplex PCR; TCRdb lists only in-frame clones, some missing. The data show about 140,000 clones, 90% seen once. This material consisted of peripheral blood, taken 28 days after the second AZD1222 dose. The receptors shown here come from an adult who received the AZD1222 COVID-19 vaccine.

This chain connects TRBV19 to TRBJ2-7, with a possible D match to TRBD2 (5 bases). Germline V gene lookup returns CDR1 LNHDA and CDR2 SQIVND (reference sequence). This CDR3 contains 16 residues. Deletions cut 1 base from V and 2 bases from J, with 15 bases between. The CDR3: CASSIVAQRRTYEQYF. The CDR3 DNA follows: TGTGCCAGTAGTATAGTGGCCCAGCGGAGAACCTACGAGCAGTACTTC.

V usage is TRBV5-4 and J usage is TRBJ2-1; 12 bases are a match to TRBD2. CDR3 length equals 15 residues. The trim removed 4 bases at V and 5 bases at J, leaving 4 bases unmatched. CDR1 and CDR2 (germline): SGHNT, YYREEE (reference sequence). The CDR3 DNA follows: TGTGCCAGCAGCACTACTAGCGGGGGGAACAATGAGCAGTTCTTC. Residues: CASSTTSGGNNEQFF.

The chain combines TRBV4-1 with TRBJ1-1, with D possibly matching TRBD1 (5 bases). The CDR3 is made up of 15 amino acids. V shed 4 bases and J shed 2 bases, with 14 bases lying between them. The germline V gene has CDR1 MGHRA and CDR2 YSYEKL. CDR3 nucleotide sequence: TGCGCCAGCAGCCGAGGGTTACAGGTTAACACTGAAGCTTTCTTT. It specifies CASSRGLQVNTEAFF.

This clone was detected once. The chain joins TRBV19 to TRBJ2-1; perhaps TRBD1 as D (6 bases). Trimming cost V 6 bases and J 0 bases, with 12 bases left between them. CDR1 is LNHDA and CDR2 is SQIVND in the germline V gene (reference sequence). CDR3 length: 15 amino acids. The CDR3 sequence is CASSQDRSSYNEQFF. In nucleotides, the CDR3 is TGTGCCAGTAGCCAAGACAGGAGCTCCTACAATGAGCAGTTCTTC.

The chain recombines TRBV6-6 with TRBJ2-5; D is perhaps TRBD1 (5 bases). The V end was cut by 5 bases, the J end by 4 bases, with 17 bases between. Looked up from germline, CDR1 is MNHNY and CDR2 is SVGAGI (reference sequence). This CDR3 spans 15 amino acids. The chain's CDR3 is CASSRSGIFRETQYF. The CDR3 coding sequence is TGTGCCAGCAGTCGATCAGGGATTTTTCGAGAGACCCAGTACTTC.

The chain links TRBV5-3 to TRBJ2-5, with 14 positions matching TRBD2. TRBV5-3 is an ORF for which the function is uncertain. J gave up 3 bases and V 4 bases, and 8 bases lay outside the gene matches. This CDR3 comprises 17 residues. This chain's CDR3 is CARSLRGLAGAKETQYF. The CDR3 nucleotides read TGTGCCAGAAGCCTTAGGGGACTAGCGGGAGCCAAAGAGACCCAGTACTTC.

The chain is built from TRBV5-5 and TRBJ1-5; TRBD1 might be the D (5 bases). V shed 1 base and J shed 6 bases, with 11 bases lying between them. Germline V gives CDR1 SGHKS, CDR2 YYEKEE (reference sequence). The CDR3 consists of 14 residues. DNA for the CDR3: TGTGCCAGCAGCTTGAGTCAGGGACGTCAGCCCCAGCATTTT. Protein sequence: CASSLSQGRQPQHF.

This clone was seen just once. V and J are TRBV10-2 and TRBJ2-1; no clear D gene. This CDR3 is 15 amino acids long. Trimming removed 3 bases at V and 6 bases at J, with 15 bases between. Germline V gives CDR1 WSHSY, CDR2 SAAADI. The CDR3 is CASSDGVVGSNEQFF. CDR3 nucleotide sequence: TGCGCCAGCAGTGATGGGGTCGTGGGGTCCAATGAGCAGTTCTTC.

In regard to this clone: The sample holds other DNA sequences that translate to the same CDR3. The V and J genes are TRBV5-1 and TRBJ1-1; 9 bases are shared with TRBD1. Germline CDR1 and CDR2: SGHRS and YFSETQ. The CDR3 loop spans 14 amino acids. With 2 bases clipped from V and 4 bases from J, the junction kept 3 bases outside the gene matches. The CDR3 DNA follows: TGCGCCAGCAGCTTAGAGACAGGGGGCACTGAAGCTTTCTTT. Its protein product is CASSLETGGTEAFF. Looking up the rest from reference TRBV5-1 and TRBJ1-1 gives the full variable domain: KAGVTQTPRYLIKTRGQQVTLSCSPISGHRSVSWYQQTPGQGLQFLFEYFSETQRNKGNFPGRFSGRQFSNSRSEMNVSTLELGDSALYLCASSLETGGTEAFFGQGTRLTVV.

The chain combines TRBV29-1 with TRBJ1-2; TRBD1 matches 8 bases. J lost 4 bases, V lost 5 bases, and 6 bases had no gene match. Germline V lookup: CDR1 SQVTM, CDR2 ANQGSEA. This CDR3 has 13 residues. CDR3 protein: CSVRTGSGYGYTF. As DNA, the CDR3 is TGCAGCGTTCGGACAGGGTCGGGCTATGGCTACACCTTC.

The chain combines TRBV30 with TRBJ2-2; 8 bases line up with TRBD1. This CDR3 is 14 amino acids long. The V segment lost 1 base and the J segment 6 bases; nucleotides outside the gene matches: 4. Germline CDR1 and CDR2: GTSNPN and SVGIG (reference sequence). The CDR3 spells CAWSGTGNSGELFF. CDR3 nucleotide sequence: TGTGCCTGGAGTGGGACAGGGAATTCCGGGGAGCTGTTTTTT.

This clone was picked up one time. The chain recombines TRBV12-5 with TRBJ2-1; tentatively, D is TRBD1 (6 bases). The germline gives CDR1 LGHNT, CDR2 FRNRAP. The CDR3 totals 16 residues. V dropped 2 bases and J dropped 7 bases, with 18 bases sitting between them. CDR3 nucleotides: TGTGCTAGTGGTTTGCCCCCAAGCACAGGGCGGAATGAGCAGTTCTTC. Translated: CASGLPPSTGRNEQFF.

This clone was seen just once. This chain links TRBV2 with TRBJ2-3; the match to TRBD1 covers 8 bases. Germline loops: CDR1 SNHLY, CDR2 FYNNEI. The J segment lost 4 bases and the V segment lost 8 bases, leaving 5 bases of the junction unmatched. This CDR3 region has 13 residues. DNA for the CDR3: TGTGCCAGCGGACAGGGAAGCGCAGATACGCAGTATTTT. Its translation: CASGQGSADTQYF.

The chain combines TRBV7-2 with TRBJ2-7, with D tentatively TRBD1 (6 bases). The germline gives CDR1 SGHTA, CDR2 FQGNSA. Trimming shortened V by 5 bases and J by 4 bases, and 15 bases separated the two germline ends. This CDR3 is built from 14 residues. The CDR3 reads CASSPGGRGYEQYF. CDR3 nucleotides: TGTGCCAGCAGCCCCGGCGGCAGGGGTTACGAGCAGTACTTC.

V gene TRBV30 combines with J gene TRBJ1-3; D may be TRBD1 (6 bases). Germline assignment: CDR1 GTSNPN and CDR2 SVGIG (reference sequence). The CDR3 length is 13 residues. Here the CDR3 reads CAFRGSPGNTIYF. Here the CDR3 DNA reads TGTGCTTTCAGGGGCAGCCCGGGAAACACCATATATTTT.

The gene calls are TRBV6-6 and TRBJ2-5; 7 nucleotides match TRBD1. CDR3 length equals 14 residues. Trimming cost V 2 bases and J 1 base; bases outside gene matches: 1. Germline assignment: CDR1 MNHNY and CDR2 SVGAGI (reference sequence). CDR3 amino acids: CASSYGTAQETQYF. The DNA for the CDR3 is TGTGCCAGCAGTTACGGGACAGCCCAAGAGACCCAGTACTTC.

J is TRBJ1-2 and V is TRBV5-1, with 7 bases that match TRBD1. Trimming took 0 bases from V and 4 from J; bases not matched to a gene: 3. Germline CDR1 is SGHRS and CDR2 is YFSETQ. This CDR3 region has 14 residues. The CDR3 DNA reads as TGCGCCAGCAGCTTGGATCAGGGGGGCTATGGCTACACCTTC. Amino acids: CASSLDQGGYGYTF. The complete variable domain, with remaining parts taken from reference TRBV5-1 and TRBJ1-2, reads KAGVTQTPRYLIKTRGQQVTLSCSPISGHRSVSWYQQTPGQGLQFLFEYFSETQRNKGNFPGRFSGRQFSNSRSEMNVSTLELGDSALYLCASSLDQGGYGYTFGSGTRLTVV.

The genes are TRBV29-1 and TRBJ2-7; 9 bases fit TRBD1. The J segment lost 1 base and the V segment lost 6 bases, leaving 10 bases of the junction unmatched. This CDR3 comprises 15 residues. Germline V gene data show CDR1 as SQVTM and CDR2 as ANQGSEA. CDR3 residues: CSVGTGLRISYEQYF. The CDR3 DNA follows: TGCAGCGTGGGGACAGGGCTTAGGATTTCCTACGAGCAGTACTTC.